Listed below are T cell receptor beta chains from one sample, sequenced in a study of blood T cell repertoires in COVID-19. TCRdb keeps only in-frame clones here, not all; method: immunoSEQ multiplex PCR. The sample includes approximately 62,000 clones, 85% to 90% seen only once; the top ten take 8.3%. Specimen: peripheral blood. Every receptor here comes from a human donor with active COVID-19. The donor label of this sample is uncertain. CDR3s include the opening cysteine and the closing phenylalanine or tryptophan. The D gene is left open where the match is weak. Clone size, where shown, is once, few, many, or a class for clones that have expanded.

clone_size,d_call,v_call,j_call,cdr3_aa,cdr3_nt
-,-,TRBV7-6,TRBJ2-2,CASSLVLVRRRGGTGELFF,TGTGCCAGCAGCTTAGTCTTGGTGCGGAGGCGGGGTGGCACCGGGGAGCTGTTTTTT
-,TRBD2,TRBV19,TRBJ2-7,CASSIAASGSPYEQYF,TGTGCCAGTAGTATAGCTGCTAGCGGGAGTCCGTACGAGCAGTACTTC
once,TRBD2,TRBV10-3,TRBJ2-5,CAISGSTGTKETQYF,TGTGCCATCAGTGGATCCACCGGGACTAAAGAGACCCAGTACTTC
-,-,TRBV13,TRBJ1-6,CASTLGGGRINSPLHF,TGTGCCAGCACCTTAGGTGGGGGCCGTATTAATTCACCCCTCCACTTT
-,TRBD2,TRBV7-6,TRBJ2-1,CASSPFGREGLNDEQFF,TGTGCCAGCAGCCCGTTTGGGCGGGAGGGCCTCAACGATGAGCAGTTCTTC
once,TRBD1,TRBV6-5,TRBJ1-1,CASRWGGQENTEAFF,TGTGCCAGCAGATGGGGCGGACAGGAGAACACTGAAGCTTTCTTT
once,-,TRBV5-6,TRBJ1-5,CASSLVADQPQHF,TGTGCCAGCAGCTTGGTAGCGGATCAGCCCCAGCATTTT
-,-,TRBV21-1,TRBJ2-2,CASSKAGSGANTGELFF,TGTGCCAGCAGCAAAGCGGGTAGCGGGGCGAACACCGGGGAGCTGTTTTTT
-,-,TRBV4-3,TRBJ2-7,CASSQENRQGYEQYF,TGCGCCAGCAGCCAAGAAAACAGGCAGGGCTACGAGCAGTACTTC
-,-,TRBV4-2,TRBJ1-1,CASSPRGGDWTEAFF,TGTGCCAGCAGCCCGAGGGGGGGTGATTGGACTGAAGCTTTCTTT
-,TRBD2,TRBV4-3,TRBJ2-7,CASSQTSGNEQYF,TGCGCCAGCAGCCAGACTAGCGGGAACGAGCAGTACTTC
once,-,TRBV9,TRBJ2-4,CASSPPNGGENIQYF,TGTGCCAGCAGCCCCCCCAACGGCGGGGAAAACATTCAGTACTTC
-,-,TRBV10-3,TRBJ2-7,CAISDDDQGSLYEQYF,TGTGCCATCAGTGATGATGATCAGGGATCTCTCTACGAGCAGTACTTC
-,TRBD2,TRBV11-2,TRBJ2-1,CASSLGLAANEQFF,TGTGCCAGCAGCTTAGGACTAGCCGCGAATGAGCAGTTCTTC
-,-,TRBV7-9,TRBJ2-2,CASSLGAGDGELFF,TGTGCCAGCAGCTTAGGTGCCGGGGACGGGGAGCTGTTTTTT
-,TRBD1,TRBV4-3,TRBJ2-1,CVRQPRPVRDRGYDNEQFF,TGCGTTCGACAGCCAAGGCCGGTCCGCGACAGGGGGTATGACAATGAGCAGTTCTTC
-,-,TRBV3-1/TRBV3-2,TRBJ2-7,CASSRGDSYEQYF,TGTGCCAGCAGCCGGGGGGACTCCTACGAGCAGTACTTC
few,-,TRBV7-8,TRBJ2-2,CASSFRRDSGELFF,TGTGCCAGCAGCTTCCGCAGGGATTCCGGGGAGCTGTTTTTT
-,TRBD1,TRBV5-1,TRBJ2-7,CASSLGGQAYEQYF,TGCGCCAGCAGCTTGGGCGGACAGGCTTACGAGCAGTACTTC
-,-,TRBV30,TRBJ1-2,CAWSVPGEIGGYTF,TGTGCCTGGAGTGTACCGGGGGAGATCGGTGGCTACACCTTC
-,-,TRBV3-1/TRBV3-2,TRBJ2-7,CASSQDLGGPSYEQYF,TGTGCCAGCAGCCAAGATCTTGGGGGCCCCTCCTACGAGCAGTACTTC
once,-,TRBV7-9,TRBJ2-7,CASSFSRRGGAPYEQYF,TGTGCCAGCAGCTTTAGTCGGAGAGGGGGGGCCCCCTACGAGCAGTACTTC
-,-,TRBV11-1,TRBJ1-1,CASSSRENTEAFF,TGTGCCAGCAGCTCCAGGGAGAACACTGAAGCTTTCTTT
-,-,TRBV7-2,TRBJ2-1,CASREGNNEQFF,TGTGCCAGCAGGGAGGGGAACAATGAGCAGTTCTTC
few,TRBD1,TRBV9,TRBJ2-1,CASSVQGDNEQFF,TGTGCCAGCAGCGTACAGGGGGACAATGAGCAGTTCTTC
-,-,TRBV6-5,TRBJ1-3,CASSPLDTIYF,TGTGCCAGCAGTCCCCTAGACACCATATATTTT
-,-,TRBV6-6,TRBJ1-1,CASSYLGGAGTEAFF,TGTGCCAGCAGTTACTTGGGGGGGGCGGGCACTGAAGCTTTCTTT
-,-,TRBV27,TRBJ1-6,CASSLSVSGDSPLHF,TGTGCCAGCAGTTTATCGGTCTCGGGGGATTCACCCCTCCACTTT
-,-,TRBV3-1/TRBV3-2,TRBJ2-1,CASSQVTSRGLFF,TGTGCCAGCAGCCAAGTGACCTCCAGGGGTCTGTTCTTC
-,TRBD1,TRBV7-2,TRBJ1-1,CASSLVGGQGAGEAFF,TGTGCCAGCAGCCTAGTCGGCGGGCAGGGGGCAGGAGAAGCTTTCTTT
once,TRBD2,TRBV7-9,TRBJ2-3,CASSLEGLAGIMDTQYF,TGTGCCAGCAGCTTAGAGGGACTAGCGGGAATCATGGATACGCAGTATTTT
-,-,TRBV7-2,TRBJ2-1,CASSLINSAGEQFF,TGTGCCAGCAGCTTAATCAATTCGGCAGGGGAGCAGTTCTTC
-,TRBD2,TRBV7-3,TRBJ2-1,CASSSTGTSGGSTTLWDNEQFF,TGTGCCAGCAGCTCCACCGGGACTAGCGGGGGATCAACTACCCTTTGGGACAATGAGCAGTTCTTC
-,TRBD2,TRBV28,TRBJ2-2,CASSLPGLAGGKGTGELFF,TGTGCCAGCAGTTTGCCGGGACTAGCGGGAGGGAAAGGCACCGGGGAGCTGTTTTTT
-,TRBD2,TRBV30,TRBJ2-3,CAWSVAGLAVSTDTQYF,TGTGCCTGGAGTGTAGCTGGACTAGCAGTGAGCACAGATACGCAGTATTTT
-,-,TRBV4-3,TRBJ1-1,CASSQVGSEAFF,TGCGCCAGCAGCCAAGTGGGCTCTGAAGCTTTCTTT
once,-,TRBV6-2/TRBV6-3,TRBJ2-3,CASSYSIGGPSTDTQYF,TGTGCCAGCAGTTACTCGATAGGGGGACCTAGCACAGATACGCAGTATTTT
few,TRBD2,TRBV27,TRBJ2-5,CASSFTSGVQETQYF,TGTGCCAGCAGTTTTACTAGCGGGGTCCAAGAGACCCAGTACTTC
-,TRBD2,TRBV6-2/TRBV6-3,TRBJ2-7,CASSYRARGGPGEQYF,TGTGCCAGCAGTTACCGAGCTCGGGGAGGGCCGGGCGAGCAGTACTTC
-,-,TRBV11-2,TRBJ1-2,CASSLERDYGYTF,TGTGCCAGCAGTCTTGAGCGGGACTATGGCTACACCTTC
-,-,TRBV2,TRBJ2-7,CASRGQGWGEQYF,TGTGCCAGCAGAGGCCAGGGGTGGGGGGAGCAGTACTTC
-,-,TRBV6-5,TRBJ2-1,CASSSSAMHEQFF,TGTGCCAGCAGTTCGTCAGCGATGCATGAGCAGTTCTTC
-,TRBD1,TRBV30,TRBJ1-1,CAWSGGQGNTEAFF,TGTGCCTGGAGTGGAGGACAGGGGAACACTGAAGCTTTCTTT
-,TRBD1,TRBV5-1,TRBJ2-5,CASSLGGTGGHQETQYF,TGCGCCAGCAGCTTGGGGGGGACAGGGGGCCACCAAGAGACCCAGTACTTC
-,TRBD1,TRBV20-1,TRBJ1-2,CSARHPPDRLF,TGCAGTGCTCGCCACCCCCCGGACAGGCTGTTC
-,-,TRBV7-9,TRBJ2-5,CASSFLGRQEETQYF,TGTGCCAGCAGCTTTTTGGGCCGACAGGAAGAGACCCAGTACTTC
-,TRBD2,TRBV10-3,TRBJ2-7,CAIRLTSGGAYEQYF,TGTGCCATCAGGCTGACTAGCGGGGGGGCCTACGAGCAGTACTTC
-,TRBD2,TRBV5-4,TRBJ2-5,CASSSGLAGLPGETQYF,TGTGCCAGCAGCTCGGGACTAGCGGGACTCCCGGGGGAGACCCAGTACTTC
few,-,TRBV2,TRBJ2-3,CASSEWDTTSTDTQYF,TGTGCCAGCAGTGAATGGGACACCACCAGCACAGATACGCAGTATTTT